Following are 5 T cell receptor beta chains from one sample sequenced in a study of blood T cell repertoires in COVID-19. Profiling relied on immunoSEQ multiplex PCR, and the TCRdb table lists in-frame clones only, not all of them. The sample includes around 250,000 clones, around 86% of them seen just once. Sequencing used peripheral blood. The receptors stem from a man aged 40-49 years with active or convalescent COVID-19.

The chain joins TRBV25-1 to TRBJ2-7; 8 bases are shared with TRBD2. Germline CDR1 reads MGHDK; CDR2 reads SYGVNS. The CDR3 length is 16 residues. Germline trimming cut 1 base from V and 4 bases from J; bases unmatched to any gene: 9. CDR3 DNA sequence: TGTGCCAGCAGTGAATTGAGCGGGGGTCTTACTTACGAGCAGTACTTC. Its protein is CASSELSGGLTYEQYF.

The genes are TRBV5-1 and TRBJ1-5, with TRBD1 identical over 7 bases. The germline CDR1 and CDR2 sequences are SGHRS and YFSETQ. The CDR3 length is 15 residues. V shed 4 bases, J shed 6 bases, and the junction held 10 bases outside the gene matches. The CDR3 region is CASSPGGGESQPQHF. CDR3 DNA: TGCGCCAGCAGCCCGGGAGGGGGCGAAAGTCAGCCCCAGCATTTT.

This clone has a single count. The chain recombines TRBV27 with TRBJ1-4; TRBD1 matches 9 bases. From germline, CDR1 is MNHEY and CDR2 SMNVEV (reference sequence). V trimming: 3 bases; J trimming: 6 bases; junction bases outside the gene matches: 2. The CDR3 length is 14 residues. CDR3 DNA sequence: TGTGCCAGCAGTTTTTGGACAGGGGATGAAAAACTGTTTTTT. This sequence encodes CASSFWTGDEKLFF.

In regard to this clone: Other DNA sequences in this specimen translate into the identical CDR3. V usage is TRBV29-1 and J usage is TRBJ1-2; 8 nucleotides line up with TRBD1. This CDR3 has 12 residues. V gave up 7 bases and J gave up 2 bases; unmatched junction bases: 3. Germline CDR1 reads SQVTM; CDR2 reads ANQGSEA. This CDR3 is CSGGDRNYGYTF. The DNA for the CDR3 is TGCAGCGGCGGGGACAGGAACTATGGCTACACCTTC.

The chain combines TRBV5-4 with TRBJ2-7; the match to TRBD2 covers 13 bases. The CDR3 contains 14 residues. V trimming: 9 bases; J trimming: 2 bases; junction bases outside the gene matches: 5. Germline V gives CDR1 SGHNT, CDR2 YYREEE (reference sequence). The CDR3 sequence: CATSGLAGTYEQYF. For the CDR3, the DNA is TGTGCCACCTCGGGACTAGCGGGAACCTACGAGCAGTACTTC. Full variable domain (outside the CDR3, taken from reference TRBV5-4 and TRBJ2-7): ETGVTQSPTHLIKTRGQQVTLRCSSQSGHNTVSWYQQALGQGPQFIFQYYREEENGRGNFPPRFSGLQFPNYSSELNVNALELDDSALYLCATSGLAGTYEQYFGPGTRLTVT.